The next 10 T cell receptor beta chains were all read from a single sample in a study of blood T cell repertoires in COVID-19. Profiled with immunoSEQ multiplex PCR; TCRdb holds only in-frame clones, not every one. The sample includes roughly 150,000 clones, 88% of them seen just once. Sequenced: peripheral blood. The receptors were sampled from a man aged 45-65 years who had recovered from COVID-19.

The rearrangement joins TRBV6-5 to TRBJ1-3; D gene uncertain. CDR3 length: 14 amino acids. The V end lost 4 bases, the J end lost 2 bases, and 9 bases lay between the germline ends. Germline V CDR1 and CDR2: MNHEY, SVGAGI. In DNA form, the CDR3 reads TGTGCCAGCAGTTCCGGGATGCCTGGAAACACCATATATTTT. Translated, it gives CASSSGMPGNTIYF.

This rearrangement joins TRBV19 to TRBJ1-3; D not certain. The CDR3 spans 16 residues. Between the trimmed V and J ends, which lost 3 bases and 0 bases, there was a span of 12 bases. The germline gives CDR1 LNHDA, CDR2 SQIVND (reference sequence). DNA for the CDR3: TGTGCCAGTAGTATTCCCCTAGACGTCTCTGGAAACACCATATATTTT. This gives the protein CASSIPLDVSGNTIYF.

This clone was observed a few times. DNA of the CDR3: TGTGCCAGTAGACAGGGGCTAAACACCGGGGAGCTGTTTTTT. This sequence encodes CASRQGLNTGELFF. The chain carries TRBV5-4 and TRBJ2-2, with 8 bases fitting TRBD1. J was trimmed by 2 bases and V by 8 bases; bases with no gene match: 5. CDR3 length: 14 amino acids. Germline V gives CDR1 SGHNT, CDR2 YYREEE (reference sequence).

This chain connects TRBV27 to TRBJ2-7; weak D call: TRBD1 (7 bases). Germline CDR1 is MNHEY and CDR2 is SMNVEV (reference sequence). The V end lost 6 bases, the J end lost 6 bases, and 21 bases lay between the germline ends. The CDR3 spans 15 residues. DNA of the CDR3: TGTGCCAGCAGACTAAGACAGGGTGAGGAGGGCGAGCAGTACTTC. Encoded protein: CASRLRQGEEGEQYF.

This chain connects TRBV2 to TRBJ1-5; 9 nucleotides match TRBD1. Germline values: CDR1 SNHLY, CDR2 FYNNEI. The V and J ends lost 2 bases and 0 bases, in that order; junction bases with no gene match: 8. This CDR3 has 18 residues. The CDR3 coding sequence is TGTGCCAGCAGTGAAAGGACAGGGGCCCAGTATAGCAATCAGCCCCAGCATTTT. Encoded protein: CASSERTGAQYSNQPQHF.

The gene calls are TRBV29-1 and TRBJ1-1, with 8 positions matching TRBD1. The CDR3 spans 12 residues. CDR1 is SQVTM and CDR2 is ANQGSEA in the germline V gene. Trimming cost V 6 bases and J 5 bases; bases outside gene matches: 5. CDR3 loop: CSVGQGGTEAFF. CDR3 in DNA: TGCAGCGTCGGACAGGGAGGGACTGAAGCTTTCTTT.

The chain uses TRBV6-5 and TRBJ1-1; D is possibly TRBD1 (5 bases). Trimming pared 4 bases from V and 4 bases from J, leaving 16 bases between. Germline-derived CDR1 and CDR2 are MNHEY and SVGAGI. The CDR3 totals 15 residues. The CDR3 coding sequence is TGTGCCAGCAGTTCCGCTTTTGGGGGGGTCACTGAAGCTTTCTTT. This sequence encodes CASSSAFGGVTEAFF.

Remarks on this clone: The same CDR3 can be traced to other DNA sequences in this sample. This rearrangement joins TRBV30 to TRBJ1-1; the match to TRBD1 covers 8 bases. This CDR3 contains 15 residues. The J segment lost 1 base and the V segment lost 0 bases, leaving 4 bases of the junction unmatched. Germline V gives CDR1 GTSNPN, CDR2 SVGIG (reference sequence). The CDR3 DNA sequence: TGTGCCTGGAGTGTACTCGGACAGGGGAACACTGAAGCTTTCTTT. Amino acid sequence: CAWSVLGQGNTEAFF.

This clone was counted a single time. The chain carries TRBV7-2 and TRBJ1-1; maybe TRBD1 (6 bases). In germline, CDR1 is SGHTA, CDR2 FQGNSA. V lost 5 bases and J 3 bases, leaving 22 bases between the germline ends. The CDR3 runs 17 residues. Written as DNA, the CDR3 is TGTGCCAGCAGCCCTCCCGGCGCGGGGGCGCGTGACACTGAAGCTTTCTTT. Encoded protein: CASSPPGAGARDTEAFF.

The gene calls are TRBV2 and TRBJ2-7; perhaps TRBD1 as D (5 bases). V dropped 3 bases and J dropped 6 bases, with 9 bases sitting between them. CDR1 is SNHLY, CDR2 FYNNEI, per germline. The CDR3 extends over 12 amino acids. CDR3 bases: TGTGCCAGCAGTGATAGGGGCTCCGAGCAGTACTTC. Translation: CASSDRGSEQYF.